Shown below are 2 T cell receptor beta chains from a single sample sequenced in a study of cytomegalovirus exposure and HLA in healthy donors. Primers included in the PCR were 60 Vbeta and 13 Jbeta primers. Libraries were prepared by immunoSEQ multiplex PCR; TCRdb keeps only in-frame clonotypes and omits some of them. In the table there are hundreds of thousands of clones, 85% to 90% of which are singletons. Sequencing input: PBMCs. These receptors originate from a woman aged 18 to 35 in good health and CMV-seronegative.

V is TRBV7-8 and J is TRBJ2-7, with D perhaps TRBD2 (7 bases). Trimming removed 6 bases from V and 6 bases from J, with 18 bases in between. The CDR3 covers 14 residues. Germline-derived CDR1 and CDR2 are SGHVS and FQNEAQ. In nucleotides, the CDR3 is TGTGCCAGCAGGGGGGGGGCGCAGGATTTCGAGCAGTACTTC. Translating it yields CASRGGAQDFEQYF.

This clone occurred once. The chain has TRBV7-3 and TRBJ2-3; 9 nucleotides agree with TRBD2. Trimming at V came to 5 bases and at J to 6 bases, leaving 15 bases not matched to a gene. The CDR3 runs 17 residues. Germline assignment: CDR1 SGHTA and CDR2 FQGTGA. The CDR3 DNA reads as TGTGCCAGCAGCCACAGGCCTGGGCTAGCGGGGACTGATACGCAGTATTTT. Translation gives CASSHRPGLAGTDTQYF.